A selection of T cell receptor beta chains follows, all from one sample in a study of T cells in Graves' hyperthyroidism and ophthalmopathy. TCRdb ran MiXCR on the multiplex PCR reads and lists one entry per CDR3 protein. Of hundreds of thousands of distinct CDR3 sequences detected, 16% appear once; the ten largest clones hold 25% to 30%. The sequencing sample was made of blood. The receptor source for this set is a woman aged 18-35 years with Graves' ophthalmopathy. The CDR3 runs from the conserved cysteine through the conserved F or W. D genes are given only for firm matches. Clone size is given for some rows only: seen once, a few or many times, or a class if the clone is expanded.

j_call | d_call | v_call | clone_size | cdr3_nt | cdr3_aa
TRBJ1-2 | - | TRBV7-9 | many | TGTGCCAGCAGCTTAGAGAGTCAGGGATATGGCTACACCTTC | CASSLESQGYGYTF
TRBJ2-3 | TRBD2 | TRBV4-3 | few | TGCGCCAGCAGCCAAGATTCACTAGCGGGAGATACGCAGTATTTT | CASSQDSLAGDTQYF
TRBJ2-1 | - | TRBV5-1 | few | TGCGCCAGCAGCGCCAGCTCCTACAATGAGCAGTTCTTC | CASSASSYNEQFF
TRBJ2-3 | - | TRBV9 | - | TGTGCCAGCAGCTCGGGGAACACAGATACGCAGTATTTT | CASSSGNTDTQYF
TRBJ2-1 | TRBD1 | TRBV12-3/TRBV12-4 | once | TGTGCCAGCAGTCCCCCCGGGACAGTGCAGTTCTTC | CASSPPGTVQFF
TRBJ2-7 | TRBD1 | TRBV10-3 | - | TGTGCCATCAGTGAGATGGACAGGGGGCTCTACGAGCAGTACTTC | CAISEMDRGLYEQYF
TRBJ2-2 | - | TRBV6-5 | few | TGTGCCAGCAGTTACGCCGACAGCATCGGGGAGCTGTTTTTT | CASSYADSIGELFF
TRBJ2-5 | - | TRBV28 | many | TGTGCCAGCAGTTTAGCCCAGGGACCCCCTCAAGAGACCCAGTACTTC | CASSLAQGPPQETQYF
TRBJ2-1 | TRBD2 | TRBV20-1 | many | TGCAGTGTACGGGCCGGGGGGGCCGGGTACAATGAGCAGTTCTTC | CSVRAGGAGYNEQFF
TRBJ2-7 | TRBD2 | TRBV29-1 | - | TGCAGCGTTGAAGGGGAGGAGGGGCGGAACGGGAGGGAGCAGTACTTC | CSVEGEEGRNGREQYF